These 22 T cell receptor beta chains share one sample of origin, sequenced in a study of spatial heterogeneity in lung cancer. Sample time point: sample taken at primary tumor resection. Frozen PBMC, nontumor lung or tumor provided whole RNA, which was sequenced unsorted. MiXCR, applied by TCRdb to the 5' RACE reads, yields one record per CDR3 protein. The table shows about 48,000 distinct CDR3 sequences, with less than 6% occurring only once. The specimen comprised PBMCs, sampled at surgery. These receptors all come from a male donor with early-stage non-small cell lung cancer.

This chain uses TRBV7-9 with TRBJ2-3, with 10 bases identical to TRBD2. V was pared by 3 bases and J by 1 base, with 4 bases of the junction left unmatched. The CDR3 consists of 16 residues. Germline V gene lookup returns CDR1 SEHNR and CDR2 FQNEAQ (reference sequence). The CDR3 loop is CASSLILAGGTDTQYF. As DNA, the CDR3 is TGTGCCAGCAGCTTGATCCTAGCGGGAGGCACAGATACGCAGTATTTT.

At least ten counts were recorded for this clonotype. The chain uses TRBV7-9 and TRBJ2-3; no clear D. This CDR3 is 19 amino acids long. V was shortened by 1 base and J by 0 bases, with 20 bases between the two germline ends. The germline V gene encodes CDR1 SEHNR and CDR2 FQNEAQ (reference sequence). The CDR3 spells CASSLVRSYTEPSTDTQYF. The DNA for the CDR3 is TGTGCCAGCAGCTTAGTCCGTTCCTACACAGAACCTAGCACAGATACGCAGTATTTT.

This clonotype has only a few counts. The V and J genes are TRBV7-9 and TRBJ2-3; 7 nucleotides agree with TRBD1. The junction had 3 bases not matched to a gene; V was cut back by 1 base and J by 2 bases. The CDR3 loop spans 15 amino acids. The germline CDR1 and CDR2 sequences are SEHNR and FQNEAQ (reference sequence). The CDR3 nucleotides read TGTGCCAGCAGCTTAGGACAGGGTTACACAGATACGCAGTATTTT. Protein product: CASSLGQGYTDTQYF.

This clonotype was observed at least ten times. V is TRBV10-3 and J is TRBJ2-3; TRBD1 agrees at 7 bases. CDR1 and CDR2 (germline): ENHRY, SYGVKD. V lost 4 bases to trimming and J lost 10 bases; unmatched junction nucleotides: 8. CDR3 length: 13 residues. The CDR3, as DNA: TGTGCCATCAGTGGGACAGACAGGGTGGCGCAGTATTTT. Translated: CAISGTDRVAQYF.

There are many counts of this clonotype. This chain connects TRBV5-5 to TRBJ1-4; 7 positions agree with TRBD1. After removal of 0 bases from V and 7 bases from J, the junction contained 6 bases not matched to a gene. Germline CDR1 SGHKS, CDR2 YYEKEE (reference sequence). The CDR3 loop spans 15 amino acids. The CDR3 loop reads CASSLGQGGIEKLFF. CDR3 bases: TGTGCCAGCAGCTTGGGACAGGGAGGAATTGAAAAACTGTTTTTT. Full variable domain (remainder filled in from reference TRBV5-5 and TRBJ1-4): DAGVTQSPTHLIKTRGQQVTLRCSPISGHKSVSWYQQVLGQGPQFIFQYYEKEERGRGNFPDRFSARQFPNYSSELNVNALLLGDSALYLCASSLGQGGIEKLFFGSGTQLSVL.

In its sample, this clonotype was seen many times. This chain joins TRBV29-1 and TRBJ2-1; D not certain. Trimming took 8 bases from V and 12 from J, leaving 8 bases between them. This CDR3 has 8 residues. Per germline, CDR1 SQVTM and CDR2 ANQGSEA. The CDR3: CSYDGQFF. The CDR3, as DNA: TGCAGCTACGATGGGCAGTTCTTC.

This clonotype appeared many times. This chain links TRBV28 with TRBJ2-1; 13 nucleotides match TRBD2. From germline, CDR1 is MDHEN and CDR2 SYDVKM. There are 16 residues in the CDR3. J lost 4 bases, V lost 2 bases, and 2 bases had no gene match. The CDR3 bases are TGTGCCAGCAGTTTACGGGGACTAGCGGGATACAATGAGCAGTTCTTC. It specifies CASSLRGLAGYNEQFF.

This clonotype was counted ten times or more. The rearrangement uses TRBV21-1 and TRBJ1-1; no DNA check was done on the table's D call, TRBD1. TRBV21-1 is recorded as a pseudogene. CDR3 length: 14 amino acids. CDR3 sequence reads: CATSRGRENTEAFF. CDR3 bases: TGTGCCACCTCGAGAGGCAGGGAGAACACTGAAGCTTTCTTT.

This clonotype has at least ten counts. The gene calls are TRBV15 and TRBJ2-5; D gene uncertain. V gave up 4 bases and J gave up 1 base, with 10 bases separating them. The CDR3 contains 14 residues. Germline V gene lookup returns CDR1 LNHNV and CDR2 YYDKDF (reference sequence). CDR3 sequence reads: CATSNSDLQETQYF. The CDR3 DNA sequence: TGTGCCACCAGCAATTCGGACCTCCAAGAGACCCAGTACTTC.

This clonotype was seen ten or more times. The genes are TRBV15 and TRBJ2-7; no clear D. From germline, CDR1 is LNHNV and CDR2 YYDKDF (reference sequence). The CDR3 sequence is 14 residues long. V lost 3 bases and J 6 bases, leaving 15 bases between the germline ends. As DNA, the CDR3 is TGTGCCACCAGCAGGACCAGGCTCTCGGGCGAGCAGTACTTC. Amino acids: CATSRTRLSGEQYF. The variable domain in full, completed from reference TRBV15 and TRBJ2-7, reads DAMVIQNPRYQVTQFGKPVTLSCSQTLNHNVMYWYQQKSSQAPKLLFHYYDKDFNNEADTPDNFQSRRPNTSFCFLDIRSPGLGDTAMYLCATSRTRLSGEQYFGPGTRLTVT.

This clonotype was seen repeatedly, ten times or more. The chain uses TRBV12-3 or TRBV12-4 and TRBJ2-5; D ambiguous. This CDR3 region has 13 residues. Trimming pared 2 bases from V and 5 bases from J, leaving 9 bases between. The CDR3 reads CASSLTSRETQYF. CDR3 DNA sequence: TGTGCCAGCAGTTTAACCAGCAGGGAGACCCAGTACTTC.

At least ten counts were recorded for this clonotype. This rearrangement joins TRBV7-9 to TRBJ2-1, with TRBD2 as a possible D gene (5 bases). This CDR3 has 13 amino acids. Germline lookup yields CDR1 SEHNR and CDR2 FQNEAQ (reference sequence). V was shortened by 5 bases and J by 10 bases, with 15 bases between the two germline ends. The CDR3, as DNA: TGTGCCAGCAGCACTTCCGGATGGGAGGAGCAGTTCTTC. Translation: CASSTSGWEEQFF.

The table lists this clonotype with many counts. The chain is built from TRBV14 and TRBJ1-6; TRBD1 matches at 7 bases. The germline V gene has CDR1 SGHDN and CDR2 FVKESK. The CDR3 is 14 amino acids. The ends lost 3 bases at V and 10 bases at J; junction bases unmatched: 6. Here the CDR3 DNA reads TGTGCCAGCAGCCACCGAGGGGGCGGGTCACCCCTCCACTTT. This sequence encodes CASSHRGGGSPLHF.

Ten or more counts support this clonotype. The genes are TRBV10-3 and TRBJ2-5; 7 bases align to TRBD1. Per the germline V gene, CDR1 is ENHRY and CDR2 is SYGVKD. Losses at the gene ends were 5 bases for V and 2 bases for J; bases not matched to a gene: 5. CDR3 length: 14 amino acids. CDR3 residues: CAISLTGAQETQYF. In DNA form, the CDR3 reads TGTGCCATCAGTCTAACAGGGGCGCAAGAGACCCAGTACTTC.

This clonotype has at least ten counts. CDR3 DNA sequence: TGTGCCAGCTCAGCCGGATCGCAAGAGACCCAGTACTTC. Translating it yields CASSAGSQETQYF. This sequence joins TRBV18 and TRBJ2-5; D call uncertain. The CDR3 spans 13 residues. Trimming cost V 5 bases and J 2 bases, with 9 bases left between them. Germline CDR1 reads KGHSH; CDR2 reads LQKENI.

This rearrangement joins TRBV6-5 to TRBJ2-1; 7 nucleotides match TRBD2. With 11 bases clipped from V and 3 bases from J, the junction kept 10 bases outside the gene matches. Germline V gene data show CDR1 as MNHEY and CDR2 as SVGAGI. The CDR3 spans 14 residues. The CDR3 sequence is CAPSGLADYNEQFF. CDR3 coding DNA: TGTGCCCCGTCAGGGCTAGCGGACTACAATGAGCAGTTCTTC.

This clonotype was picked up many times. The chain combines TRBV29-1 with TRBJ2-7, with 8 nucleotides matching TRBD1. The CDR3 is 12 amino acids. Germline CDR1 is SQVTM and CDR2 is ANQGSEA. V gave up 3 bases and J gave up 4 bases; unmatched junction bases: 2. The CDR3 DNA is TGCAGCGTTGAGGACAGGGCGTACGAGCAGTACTTC. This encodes CSVEDRAYEQYF.

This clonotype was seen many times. CDR3 residues: CASSRRGRILTDTQYF. The CDR3 DNA sequence: TGTGCCAGCAGCCGCAGGGGGAGGATCCTCACAGATACGCAGTATTTT. The chain is built from TRBV27 and TRBJ2-3, with a tentative D call TRBD1 (7 bases). CDR1 is MNHEY and CDR2 is SMNVEV in the germline V gene (reference sequence). The CDR3 spans 16 residues. Deletions cut 6 bases from V and 2 bases from J, with 18 bases between.

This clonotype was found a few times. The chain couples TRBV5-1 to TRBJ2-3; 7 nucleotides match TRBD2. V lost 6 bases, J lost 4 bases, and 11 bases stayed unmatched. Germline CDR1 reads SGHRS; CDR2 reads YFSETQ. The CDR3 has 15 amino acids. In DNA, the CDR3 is TGCGCCAGCACTTGGGAGGGTTTAGGCTCAGATACGCAGTATTTT. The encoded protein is CASTWEGLGSDTQYF.

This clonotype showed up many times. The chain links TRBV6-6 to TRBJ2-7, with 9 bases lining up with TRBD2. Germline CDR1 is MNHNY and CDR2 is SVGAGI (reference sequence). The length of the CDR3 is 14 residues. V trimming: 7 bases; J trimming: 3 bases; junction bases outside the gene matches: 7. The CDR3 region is CASNLSGSGYEQYF. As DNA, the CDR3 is TGTGCCAGCAACCTTAGCGGGAGCGGCTACGAGCAGTACTTC.

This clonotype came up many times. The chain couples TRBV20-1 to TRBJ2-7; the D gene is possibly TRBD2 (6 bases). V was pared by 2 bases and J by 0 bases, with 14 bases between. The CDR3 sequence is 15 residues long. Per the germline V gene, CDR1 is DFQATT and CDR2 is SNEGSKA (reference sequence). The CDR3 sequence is CSARYYDSGSYEQYF. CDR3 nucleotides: TGCAGTGCTAGATACTATGATAGCGGCTCCTACGAGCAGTACTTC.

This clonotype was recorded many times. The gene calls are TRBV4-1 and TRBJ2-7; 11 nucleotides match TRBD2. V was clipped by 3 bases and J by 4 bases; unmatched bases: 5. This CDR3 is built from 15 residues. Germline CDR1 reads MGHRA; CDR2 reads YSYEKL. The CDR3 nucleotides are TGCGCCAGCAGCCAGGCGACTAGCGGGACTTACGAGCAGTACTTC. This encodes CASSQATSGTYEQYF.